This T cell receptor beta chain is drawn from a study of T cell responses to AZD1222 COVID-19 vaccine. This CDR3 comprises 12 residues. CDR1 and CDR2 from the germline V gene are GTSNPN and SVGIG (reference sequence). V was clipped by 0 bases and J by 6 bases, with 9 bases between them. Concerning this clone itself: Its target is unknown.

Sequenced by immunoSEQ multiplex PCR; TCRdb stores in-frame clones only, minus some. This sample has roughly 260,000 clones, with about 92% found just once. Study-wide results and limits: CD4 TCRs associated with vaccination spanned spike, dominating at 160-218 and 743-854.

The sequence came from an adult in good health. This specimen consisted of peripheral blood, obtained on day 0 of AZD1222 vaccination. The V and J genes are TRBV30 and TRBJ2-7; tentative D call: TRBD2 (6 bases). The CDR3 region is CAWSVTGGEQYF. Here the CDR3 DNA reads TGTGCCTGGAGTGTAACCGGGGGCGAGCAGTACTTC. Full variable domain (outside the CDR3, taken from reference TRBV30 and TRBJ2-7): SQTIHQWPATLVQPVGSPLSLECTVEGTSNPNLYWYRQAAGRGLQLLFYSVGIGQISSEVPQNLSASRPQDRQFILSSKKLLLSDSGFYLCAWSVTGGEQYFGPGTRLTVT.